Below are 28 T cell receptor beta chains sequenced from a single sample in a study of blood T cell repertoires in COVID-19. TCRdb's copy holds only in-frame clones and misses some; the assay was immunoSEQ multiplex PCR. Of about 390,000 clones listed, around nine tenths are singletons. Source material: PBMCs or T cells enriched from blood (not recorded which). These receptors all come from a woman between 50 and 59 years old who had recovered from COVID-19.

J is TRBJ2-7 and V is TRBV4-1; TRBD1 matches at 9 bases. Germline lookup yields CDR1 MGHRA and CDR2 YSYEKL. The CDR3 consists of 15 residues. With 4 bases clipped from V and 6 bases from J, the junction kept 10 bases outside the gene matches. DNA of the CDR3: TGCGCCAGCAGCCTCCGGGACAGGGTTACGGGCGAGCAGTACTTC. It yields the protein CASSLRDRVTGEQYF.

J is TRBJ2-3 and V is TRBV28; D not certain. V was trimmed by 4 bases and J by 3 bases, leaving 20 bases between them. This CDR3 is built from 17 residues. Germline CDR1 reads MDHEN; CDR2 reads SYDVKM. The CDR3 DNA reads TGTGCCAGCAGTTCAAAAAGCAATCTCCATTTAACAGATACGCAGTATTTT. It codes for CASSSKSNLHLTDTQYF. Supplemented by reference TRBV28 and TRBJ2-3, the full variable domain reads DVKVTQSSRYLVKRTGEKVFLECVQDMDHENMFWYRQDPGLGLRLIYFSYDVKMKEKGDIPEGYSVSREKKERFSLILESASTNQTSMYLCASSSKSNLHLTDTQYFGPGTRLTVL.

The chain is built from TRBV7-2 and TRBJ2-1; 9 bases match TRBD1. Germline V gene sequence: CDR1 SGHTA, CDR2 FQGNSA. V lost 5 bases, J lost 8 bases, and 10 bases stayed unmatched. This CDR3 comprises 15 residues. CDR3 sequence: CASSQVGQGRHEQFF. For the CDR3, the DNA is TGTGCCAGCAGCCAAGTCGGACAGGGGCGGCATGAGCAGTTCTTC. Together with reference TRBV7-2 and TRBJ2-1, the CDR3 gives the full variable domain: GAGVSQSPSNKVTEKGKDVELRCDPISGHTALYWYRQSLGQGLEFLIYFQGNSAPDKSGLPSDRFSAERTGGSVSTLTIQRTQQEDSAVYLCASSQVGQGRHEQFFGPGTRLTVL.

This chain uses TRBV29-1 with TRBJ1-2; TRBD1 aligns across 9 bases. The germline V gene has CDR1 SQVTM and CDR2 ANQGSEA. Trimming took 7 bases from V and 4 from J; bases not matched to a gene: 13. CDR3 size: 15 residues. DNA of the CDR3: TGCAGCGCCCCTCACTGGACAGGGGAAAGCTATGGCTACACCTTC. Its translation is CSAPHWTGESYGYTF.

This chain uses TRBV30 with TRBJ1-2; no firm D call. The CDR3 loop spans 12 amino acids. V lost 1 base to trimming and J lost 3 bases, with 6 bases between them. CDR1 is GTSNPN, CDR2 SVGIG, per germline (reference sequence). The CDR3 loop reads CAWSEQDYGYTF. The CDR3 DNA reads as TGTGCCTGGAGTGAGCAGGACTATGGCTACACCTTC.

Concerning this clone itself: The same CDR3 also results from other DNA sequences found in this sample. V is TRBV18 and J is TRBJ1-1, with 7 bases fitting TRBD1. The CDR3 contains 14 residues. Germline CDR1 reads KGHSH; CDR2 reads LQKENI. The junction had 9 bases not matched to a gene; V was cut back by 6 bases and J by 5 bases. This chain's CDR3 is CASSQGVPNTEAFF. As DNA, the CDR3 is TGTGCCAGCTCTCAGGGGGTACCCAATACTGAAGCTTTCTTT. Drawing the rest from reference TRBV18 and TRBJ1-1, the complete variable domain is NAGVMQNPRHLVRRRGQEARLRCSPMKGHSHVYWYRQLPEEGLKFMVYLQKENIIDESGMPKERFSAEFPKEGPSILRIQQVVRGDSAAYFCASSQGVPNTEAFFGQGTRLTVV.

J is TRBJ1-2 and V is TRBV3-1 (or the pseudogene TRBV3-2), with D hard to call. The germline CDR1 and CDR2 sequences are LGHDT and YNNKEL (reference sequence). Trimming removed 1 base from V and 7 bases from J, with 16 bases in between. CDR3 length: 15 amino acids. The DNA of the CDR3 is TGTGCCAGCAGCCAAGTTGTTAGAGGGCTTGGTGGCTACACCTTC. This translates into CASSQVVRGLGGYTF.

The chain couples TRBV2 to TRBJ2-1, with D maybe TRBD1 (8 bases). Trimming pared 7 bases from V and 8 bases from J, leaving 21 bases between. This CDR3 is built from 15 residues. CDR1 is SNHLY and CDR2 is FYNNEI in the germline V gene. The CDR3, as DNA: TGTGCCAGCACGTATTTTGGCGGGGGACAGGATGAGCAGTTCTTC. Protein sequence: CASTYFGGGQDEQFF.

The chain uses TRBV19 and TRBJ2-5; the D is unclear. V was shortened by 2 bases and J by 4 bases, with 8 bases between the two germline ends. The CDR3 consists of 13 residues. Germline V gene sequence: CDR1 LNHDA, CDR2 SQIVND (reference sequence). In DNA, the CDR3 is TGTGCCAGTAGTATAAATTATCCAGAGACCCAGTACTTC. This encodes CASSINYPETQYF.

V is TRBV28 and J is TRBJ2-4, with D possibly matching TRBD1 (7 bases). This CDR3 region has 18 residues. Per the germline V gene, CDR1 is MDHEN and CDR2 is SYDVKM. The ends were cut back, 5 bases at V and 0 bases at J, with 20 bases in the middle. CDR3 sequence (DNA): TGTGCCAGCAGTCCAACCTTTCGACAGGGACTAGCCAAAAACATTCAGTACTTC. Translating gives CASSPTFRQGLAKNIQYF.

Written as DNA, the CDR3 is TGTGCCAGCAGTTTAAGGGGCGGTTTAAGTGAGTACGGCTACACCTTC. Protein: CASSLRGGLSEYGYTF. V is TRBV28 and J is TRBJ1-2; D may be TRBD1 (5 bases). The CDR3 has 16 residues. Trimming took off 2 bases at V and 8 bases at J, with 21 bases between the two ends. CDR1 is MDHEN, CDR2 SYDVKM, per germline.

This chain joins TRBV27 and TRBJ1-6; TRBD1 matches 7 bases. V lost 5 bases, J lost 0 bases, and 10 bases stayed unmatched. Germline V lookup: CDR1 MNHEY, CDR2 SMNVEV (reference sequence). The CDR3 extends over 18 amino acids. The CDR3 DNA follows: TGTGCCAGCAGTACCTCCGGGACAGAGAGCTCCTATAATTCACCCCTCCACTTT. Protein: CASSTSGTESSYNSPLHF.

The chain couples TRBV6-2 or TRBV6-3 to TRBJ2-7; the match to TRBD1 covers 11 bases. The CDR3 has 16 amino acids. CDR1 and CDR2 (germline): MNHEY, SVGEGT. After removal of 5 bases from V and 3 bases from J, the junction contained 9 bases not matched to a gene. CDR3: CASSNQPGTGGYEQYF. The CDR3 DNA is TGTGCCAGCAGTAACCAGCCCGGGACAGGGGGCTACGAGCAGTACTTC.

This clone came up many times. The chain recombines TRBV27 with TRBJ1-1; 8 bases line up with TRBD1. Germline-derived CDR1 and CDR2 are MNHEY and SMNVEV (reference sequence). The CDR3 covers 17 residues. V shed 5 bases and J 4 bases; nucleotides not matched to a gene: 15. CDR3 in DNA: TGTGCCAGCAGTCATACCCTTCGACAGGGGTTAGGCACTGAAGCTTTCTTT. Protein: CASSHTLRQGLGTEAFF.

About this clone itself: One end of the junction fails to match germline, which may point to a read error. V and J are TRBV5-1 and TRBJ1-6; D is ambiguous. This CDR3 spans 13 amino acids. The germline V gene encodes CDR1 SGHRS and CDR2 YFSETQ. The CDR3, as DNA: TGCGCCAGCAGATTGGACGGGAATTCACCCCTCCACTTT. Translating it yields CASRLDGNSPLHF.

The chain combines TRBV6-1 with TRBJ1-2, with TRBD1 matching 7 bases. Losses at the gene ends were 0 bases for V and 8 bases for J; bases not matched to a gene: 9. The CDR3 consists of 15 residues. The germline CDR1 and CDR2 sequences are MNHNS and SASEGT. CDR3 nucleotides: TGTGCCAGCAGTGAAGCGGGTGGACAGGCAGAAGGCTACACCTTC. Protein: CASSEAGGQAEGYTF.

This chain links TRBV12-3 or TRBV12-4 with TRBJ1-6, with 9 bases identical to TRBD1. The CDR3 sequence is 13 residues long. Unmatched junction bases numbered 5, after V lost 7 bases and J lost 10 bases. The CDR3 loop is CASNTGGSSPLHF. The DNA for the CDR3 is TGTGCCAGCAACACAGGGGGCTCCTCACCCCTCCACTTT.

The rearrangement uses TRBV19 and TRBJ1-5; maybe TRBD1 (6 bases). The germline V and J ends were trimmed by 3 bases and 6 bases, with 15 bases remaining between them. Per germline, CDR1 LNHDA and CDR2 SQIVND (reference sequence). This CDR3 comprises 15 residues. The CDR3 region is CASSIGGRGGQPQHF. As DNA, the CDR3 is TGTGCCAGTAGTATCGGTGGCAGGGGTGGTCAGCCCCAGCATTTT.

This clone was detected only once. The rearrangement joins TRBV6-5 to TRBJ1-2; the match to TRBD1 covers 9 bases. Germline trimming cut 4 bases from V and 6 bases from J; bases unmatched to any gene: 3. Germline CDR1 reads MNHEY; CDR2 reads SVGAGI. This CDR3 comprises 13 residues. CDR3 region: CASSWDRVDGYTF. The CDR3 DNA reads TGTGCCAGCAGTTGGGACAGGGTGGATGGCTACACCTTC.

The rearrangement uses TRBV7-9 and TRBJ1-2; the D is unclear. Germline CDR1 SEHNR, CDR2 FQNEAQ (reference sequence). The length of the CDR3 is 15 residues. Trimming removed 1 base at V and 1 base at J, with 10 bases between. The CDR3 region is CASSLGGNDNYGYTF. The CDR3 DNA follows: TGTGCCAGCAGCTTAGGAGGGAACGATAACTATGGCTACACCTTC. Full variable domain (rest looked up from reference TRBV7-9 and TRBJ1-2): DTGVSQNPRHKITKRGQNVTFRCDPISEHNRLYWYRQTLGQGPEFLTYFQNEAQLEKSRLLSDRFSAERPKGSFSTLEIQRTEQGDSAMYLCASSLGGNDNYGYTFGSGTRLTVV.

The chain couples TRBV12-2 to TRBJ1-2. TRBV12-2 is a pseudogene segment. The CDR3 length is 15 residues. CDR3 residues: CASRLARGSHYGYTF. The CDR3 coding sequence is TGTGCAAGTCGCTTAGCACGAGGGTCGCACTATGGCTACACCTTC.

This chain joins TRBV20-1 and TRBJ2-7, with TRBD1 identical over 8 bases. CDR3 length: 11 residues. With V trimmed by 6 bases and J by 6 bases, 4 bases remained unmatched. Germline assignment: CDR1 DFQATT and CDR2 SNEGSKA (reference sequence). The CDR3 bases are TGCAGTGCAAGGACAGGGTTCGAGCAGTACTTC. Amino acid sequence: CSARTGFEQYF.

V usage is TRBV4-2 and J usage is TRBJ1-1; 12 bases align to TRBD1. Looked up from germline, CDR1 is LGHNA and CDR2 is YNFKEQ. This CDR3 spans 16 amino acids. V shed 3 bases, J shed 5 bases, and the junction held 7 bases outside the gene matches. The CDR3 bases are TGTGCCAGCAGCCACGCGGGACAGGGGGCGGGAACTGAAGCTTTCTTT. Residues: CASSHAGQGAGTEAFF.

This chain uses TRBV7-9 with TRBJ1-1; D remains unclear. Germline-derived CDR1 and CDR2 are SEHNR and FQNEAQ (reference sequence). The CDR3 contains 14 residues. The V and J ends lost 5 bases and 3 bases respectively, with 13 bases between them. Here the CDR3 reads CASSGSRVDTEAFF. CDR3 nucleotide sequence: TGTGCCAGCAGCGGTTCGAGGGTGGACACTGAAGCTTTCTTT.

J is TRBJ1-1 and V is TRBV27; D remains ambiguous. Germline CDR1 MNHEY, CDR2 SMNVEV (reference sequence). CDR3 length equals 14 residues. Trimming shortened V by 6 bases and J by 1 base, and 12 bases separated the two germline ends. The CDR3 coding sequence is TGTGCCAGCAGATCCTTCGGAGGGAACACTGAAGCTTTCTTT. Amino acids: CASRSFGGNTEAFF.

This rearrangement joins TRBV6-6 to TRBJ1-5, with a possible D match to TRBD1 (6 bases). The CDR3 consists of 15 residues. V dropped 6 bases and J dropped 2 bases, with 14 bases sitting between them. In germline, CDR1 is MNHNY, CDR2 SVGAGI (reference sequence). The CDR3: CASRRGGLGNQPQHF. CDR3 sequence (DNA): TGTGCCAGCAGGAGGGGGGGTCTAGGCAATCAGCCCCAGCATTTT.

This clone showed up just once. The chain joins TRBV2 to TRBJ1-3; TRBD1 might be the D (6 bases). Per the germline V gene, CDR1 is SNHLY and CDR2 is FYNNEI. Deletions cut 5 bases from V and 4 bases from J, with 18 bases between. This CDR3 is built from 16 residues. The CDR3 spells CASSRTSTGLGNTIYF. In nucleotides, the CDR3 is TGTGCCAGCAGTCGCACTTCGACAGGTCTCGGAAACACCATATATTTT.

This clone occurred once. The gene calls are TRBV28 and TRBJ1-3, with TRBD1 as a possible D gene (6 bases). The CDR3 is 13 residues long. V lost 2 bases, J lost 8 bases, and 10 bases lay in between. Germline CDR1 MDHEN, CDR2 SYDVKM. CDR3 protein: CASSLTGMDTIYF. The CDR3 nucleotides read TGTGCCAGCAGTTTAACAGGGATGGACACCATATATTTT.